Detailed here is one T cell receptor beta chain. Its antigen is not identified. Germline CDR1 and CDR2: SGHRS and YFSETQ. This CDR3 has 13 amino acids. The V and J ends lost 1 base and 5 bases respectively, with 9 bases between them. This sample stems from a study of cytomegalovirus exposure and HLA in healthy donors. Study-level results: Later work showed greater clonal expansion in HLA-associated TCR beta chains than in equally common others.

Researchers ran the PCR with 60 Vbeta and 13 Jbeta primers. Repertoires were generated with immunoSEQ multiplex PCR, while TCRdb's copy carries only in-frame clones and drops some. In the table there are about 90,000 clones, around 84% of which are singletons. The sequence was collected from a young man in good health and CMV-seronegative. Specimen: PBMCs. This chain joins TRBV5-1 and TRBJ2-5, with unresolved D. DNA of the CDR3: TGCGCCAGCAGCTTGAGTGATCGGGAGACCCAGTACTTC. Translation gives CASSLSDRETQYF. Full variable domain (outside the CDR3, taken from reference TRBV5-1 and TRBJ2-5): KAGVTQTPRYLIKTRGQQVTLSCSPISGHRSVSWYQQTPGQGLQFLFEYFSETQRNKGNFPGRFSGRQFSNSRSEMNVSTLELGDSALYLCASSLSDRETQYFGPGTRLLVL.